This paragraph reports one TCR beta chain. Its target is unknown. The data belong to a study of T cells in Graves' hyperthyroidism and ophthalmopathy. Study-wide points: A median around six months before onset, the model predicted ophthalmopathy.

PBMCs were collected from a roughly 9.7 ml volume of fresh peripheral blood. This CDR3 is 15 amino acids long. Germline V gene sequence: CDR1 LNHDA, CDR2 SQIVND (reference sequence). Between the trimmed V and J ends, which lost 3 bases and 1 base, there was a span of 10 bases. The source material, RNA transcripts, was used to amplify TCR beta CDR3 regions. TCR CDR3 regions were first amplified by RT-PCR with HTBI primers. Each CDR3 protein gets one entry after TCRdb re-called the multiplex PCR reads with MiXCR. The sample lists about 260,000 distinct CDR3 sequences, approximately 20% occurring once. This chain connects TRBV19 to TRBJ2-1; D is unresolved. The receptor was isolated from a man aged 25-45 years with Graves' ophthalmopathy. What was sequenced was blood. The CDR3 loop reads CASSMLGKSYNEQFF. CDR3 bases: TGTGCCAGTAGTATGCTGGGGAAATCCTACAATGAGCAGTTCTTC. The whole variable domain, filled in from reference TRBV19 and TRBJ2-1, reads DGGITQSPKYLFRKEGQNVTLSCEQNLNHDAMYWYRQDPGQGLRLIYYSQIVNDFQKGDIAEGYSVSREKKESFPLTVTSAQKNPTAFYLCASSMLGKSYNEQFFGPGTRLTVL.